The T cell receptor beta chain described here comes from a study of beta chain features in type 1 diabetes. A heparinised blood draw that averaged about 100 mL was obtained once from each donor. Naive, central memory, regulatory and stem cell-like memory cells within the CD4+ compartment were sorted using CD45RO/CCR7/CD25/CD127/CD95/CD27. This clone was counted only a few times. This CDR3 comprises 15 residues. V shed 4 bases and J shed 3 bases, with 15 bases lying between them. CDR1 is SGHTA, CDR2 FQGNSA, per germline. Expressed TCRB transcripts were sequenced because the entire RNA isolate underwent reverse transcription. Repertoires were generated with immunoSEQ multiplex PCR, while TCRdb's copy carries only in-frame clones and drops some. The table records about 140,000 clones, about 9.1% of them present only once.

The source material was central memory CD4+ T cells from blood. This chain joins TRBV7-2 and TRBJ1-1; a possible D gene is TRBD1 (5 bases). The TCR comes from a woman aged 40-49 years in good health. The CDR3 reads CASSWPPTVDTEAFF. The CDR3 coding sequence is TGTGCCAGCAGCTGGCCACCGACAGTCGACACTGAAGCTTTCTTT.